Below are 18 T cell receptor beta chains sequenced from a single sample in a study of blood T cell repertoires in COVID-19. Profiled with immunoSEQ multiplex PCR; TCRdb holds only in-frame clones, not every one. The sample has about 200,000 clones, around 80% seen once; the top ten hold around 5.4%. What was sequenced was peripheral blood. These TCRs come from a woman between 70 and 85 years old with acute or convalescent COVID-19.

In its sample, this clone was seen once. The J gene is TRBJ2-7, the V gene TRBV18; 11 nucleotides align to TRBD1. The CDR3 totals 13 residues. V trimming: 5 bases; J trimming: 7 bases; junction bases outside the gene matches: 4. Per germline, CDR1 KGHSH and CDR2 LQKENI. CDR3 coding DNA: TGTGCCAGCTCATTGGACAGGGGGCTTGAGCAGTACTTC. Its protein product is CASSLDRGLEQYF.

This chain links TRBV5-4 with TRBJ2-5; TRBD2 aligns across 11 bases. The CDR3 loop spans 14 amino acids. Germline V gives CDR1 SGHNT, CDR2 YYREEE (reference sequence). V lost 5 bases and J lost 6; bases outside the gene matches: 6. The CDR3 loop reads CASSLAGGPKTQYF. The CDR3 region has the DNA TGTGCCAGCAGTTTAGCGGGAGGGCCCAAGACCCAGTACTTC.

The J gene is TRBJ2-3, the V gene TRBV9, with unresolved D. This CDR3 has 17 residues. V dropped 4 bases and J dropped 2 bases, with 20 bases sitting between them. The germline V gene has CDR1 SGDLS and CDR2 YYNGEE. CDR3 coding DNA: TGTGCCAGCAGCTACTCTCCTCCTGGCGGCACCACAGATACGCAGTATTTT. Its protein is CASSYSPPGGTTDTQYF. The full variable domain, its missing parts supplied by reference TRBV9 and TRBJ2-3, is DSGVTQTPKHLITATGQRVTLRCSPRSGDLSVYWYQQSLDQGLQFLIQYYNGEERAKGNILERFSAQQFPDLHSELNLSSLELGDSALYFCASSYSPPGGTTDTQYFGPGTRLTVL.

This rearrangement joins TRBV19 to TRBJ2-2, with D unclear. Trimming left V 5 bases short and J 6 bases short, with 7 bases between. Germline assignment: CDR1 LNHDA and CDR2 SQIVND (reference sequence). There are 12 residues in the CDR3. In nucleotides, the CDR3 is TGTGCCAGTAGTTCCTTCGCCGGGGAGCTGTTTTTT. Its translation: CASSSFAGELFF.

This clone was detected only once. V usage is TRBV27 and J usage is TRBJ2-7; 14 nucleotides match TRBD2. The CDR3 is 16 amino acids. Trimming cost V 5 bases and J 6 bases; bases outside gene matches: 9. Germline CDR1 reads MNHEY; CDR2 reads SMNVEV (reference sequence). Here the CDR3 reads CASSPPRLAGGLEQYF. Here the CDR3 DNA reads TGTGCCAGCAGTCCACCACGACTAGCGGGAGGGCTCGAGCAGTACTTC.

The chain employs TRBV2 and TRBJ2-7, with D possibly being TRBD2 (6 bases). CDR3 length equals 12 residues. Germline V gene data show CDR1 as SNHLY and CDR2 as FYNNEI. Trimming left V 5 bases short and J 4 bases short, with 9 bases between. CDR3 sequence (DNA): TGTGCCAGCAGTCCGACTAGTTACGAGCAGTACTTC. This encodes CASSPTSYEQYF.

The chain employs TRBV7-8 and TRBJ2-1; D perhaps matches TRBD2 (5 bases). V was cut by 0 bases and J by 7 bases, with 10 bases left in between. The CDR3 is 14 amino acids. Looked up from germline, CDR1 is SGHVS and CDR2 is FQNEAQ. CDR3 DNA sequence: TGTGCCAGCAGCTTAGCGGGAGTGGTAAATGAGCAGTTCTTC. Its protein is CASSLAGVVNEQFF.

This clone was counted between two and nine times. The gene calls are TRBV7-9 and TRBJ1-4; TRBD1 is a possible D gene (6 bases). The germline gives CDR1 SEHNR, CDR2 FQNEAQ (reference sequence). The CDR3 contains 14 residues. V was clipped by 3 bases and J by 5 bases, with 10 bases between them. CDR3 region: CASSFGQGNEKLFF. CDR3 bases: TGTGCCAGCAGCTTCGGTCAGGGGAATGAAAAACTGTTTTTT.

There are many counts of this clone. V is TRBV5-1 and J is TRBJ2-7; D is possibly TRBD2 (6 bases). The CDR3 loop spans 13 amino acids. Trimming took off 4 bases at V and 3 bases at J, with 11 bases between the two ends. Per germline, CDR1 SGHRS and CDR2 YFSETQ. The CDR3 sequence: CASSTRDGYEQYF. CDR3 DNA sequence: TGCGCCAGCAGCACGCGGGACGGCTACGAGCAGTACTTC.

CDR3 protein: CASSSITATGLGDTQYF. The CDR3 coding sequence is TGTGCCAGCTCATCAATAACGGCGACAGGGCTTGGAGATACGCAGTATTTT. This sequence joins TRBV18 and TRBJ2-3, with 7 nucleotides matching TRBD1. CDR1 is KGHSH, CDR2 LQKENI, per germline. The CDR3 totals 17 residues. The ends lost 5 bases at V and 5 bases at J; junction bases unmatched: 16.

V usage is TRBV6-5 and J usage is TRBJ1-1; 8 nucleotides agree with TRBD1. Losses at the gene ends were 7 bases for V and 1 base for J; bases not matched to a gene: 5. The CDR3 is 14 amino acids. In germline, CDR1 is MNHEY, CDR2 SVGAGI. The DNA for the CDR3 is TGTGCCAGCACTAAGGGACAGGCGAACACTGAAGCTTTCTTT. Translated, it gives CASTKGQANTEAFF.

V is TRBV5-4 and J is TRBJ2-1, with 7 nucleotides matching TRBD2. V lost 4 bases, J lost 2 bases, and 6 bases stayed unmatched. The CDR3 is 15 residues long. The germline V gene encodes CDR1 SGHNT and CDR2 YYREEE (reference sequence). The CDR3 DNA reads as TGTGCCAGCAGCCTGGACGGGAGGCCCTACAATGAGCAGTTCTTC. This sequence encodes CASSLDGRPYNEQFF.

CDR3 in DNA: TGTGCCATCACCCGGGGACTAGGTCCCTACGAGCAGTACTTC. This codes for CAITRGLGPYEQYF. The genes are TRBV10-3 and TRBJ2-7, with 8 bases fitting TRBD2. Germline assignment: CDR1 ENHRY and CDR2 SYGVKD. With 7 bases clipped from V and 2 bases from J, the junction kept 7 bases outside the gene matches. This CDR3 has 14 amino acids.

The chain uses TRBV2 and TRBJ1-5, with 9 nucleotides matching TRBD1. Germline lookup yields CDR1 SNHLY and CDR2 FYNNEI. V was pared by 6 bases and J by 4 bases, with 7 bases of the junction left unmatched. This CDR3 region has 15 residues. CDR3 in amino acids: CASRAGTGKNQPQHF. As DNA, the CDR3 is TGTGCCAGCAGGGCCGGGACAGGGAAAAATCAGCCCCAGCATTTT.

CDR3 sequence reads: CASSLASFGGRETQYF. Here the CDR3 DNA reads TGTGCCAGCAGCTTAGCGTCCTTCGGGGGACGAGAGACCCAGTACTTC. The gene calls are TRBV7-9 and TRBJ2-5; D perhaps matches TRBD2 (6 bases). With 0 bases removed from V and 4 bases from J, the gap between germline ends came to 15 bases. Germline lookup yields CDR1 SEHNR and CDR2 FQNEAQ (reference sequence). The CDR3 has 16 amino acids.

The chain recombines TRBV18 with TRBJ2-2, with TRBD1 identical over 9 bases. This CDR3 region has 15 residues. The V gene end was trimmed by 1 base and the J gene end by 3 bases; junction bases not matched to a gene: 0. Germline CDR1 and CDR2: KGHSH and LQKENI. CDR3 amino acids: CASSPRQGDTGELFF. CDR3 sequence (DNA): TGTGCCAGCTCACCACGACAGGGGGACACCGGGGAGCTGTTTTTT.

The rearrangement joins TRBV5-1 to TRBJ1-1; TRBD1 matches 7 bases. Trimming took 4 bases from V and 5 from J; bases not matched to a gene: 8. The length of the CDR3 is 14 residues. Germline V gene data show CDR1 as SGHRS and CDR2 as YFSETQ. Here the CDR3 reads CASSTTGSGTEAFF. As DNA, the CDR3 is TGCGCCAGCAGCACGACAGGGTCAGGGACTGAAGCTTTCTTT.

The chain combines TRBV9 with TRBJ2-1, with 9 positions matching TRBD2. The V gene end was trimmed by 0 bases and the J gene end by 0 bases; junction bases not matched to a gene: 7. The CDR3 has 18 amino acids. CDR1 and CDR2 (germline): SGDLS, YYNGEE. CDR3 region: CASSVVAGAMISYNEQFF. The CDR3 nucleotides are TGTGCCAGCAGCGTAGTAGCGGGAGCGATGATCTCCTACAATGAGCAGTTCTTC.